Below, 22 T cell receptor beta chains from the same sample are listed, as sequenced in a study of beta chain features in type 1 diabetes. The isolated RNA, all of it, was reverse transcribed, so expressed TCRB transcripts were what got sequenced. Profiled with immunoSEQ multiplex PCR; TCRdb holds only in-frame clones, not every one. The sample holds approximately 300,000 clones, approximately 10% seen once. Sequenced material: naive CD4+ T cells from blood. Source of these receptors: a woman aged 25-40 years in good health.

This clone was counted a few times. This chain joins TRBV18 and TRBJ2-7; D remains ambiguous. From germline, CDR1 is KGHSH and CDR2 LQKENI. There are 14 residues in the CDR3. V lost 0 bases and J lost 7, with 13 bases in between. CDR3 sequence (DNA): TGTGCCAGCTCACCACCGGGCAGCCTTCGGGAGCAGTACTTC. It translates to CASSPPGSLREQYF.

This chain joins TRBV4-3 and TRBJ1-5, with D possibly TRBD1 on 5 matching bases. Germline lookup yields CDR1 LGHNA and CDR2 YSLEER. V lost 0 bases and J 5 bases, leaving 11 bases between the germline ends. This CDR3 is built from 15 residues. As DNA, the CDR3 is TGCGCCAGCAGCCAAGACTCGGGGGGGGATCAGCCCCAGCATTTT. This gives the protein CASSQDSGGDQPQHF.

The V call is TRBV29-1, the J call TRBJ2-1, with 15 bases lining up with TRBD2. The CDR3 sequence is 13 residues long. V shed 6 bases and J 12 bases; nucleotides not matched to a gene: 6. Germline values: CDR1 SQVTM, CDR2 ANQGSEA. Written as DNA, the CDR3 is TGCAGCGTGGGACTAGCGGGAGGAATAGGGCAGTTCTTC. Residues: CSVGLAGGIGQFF.

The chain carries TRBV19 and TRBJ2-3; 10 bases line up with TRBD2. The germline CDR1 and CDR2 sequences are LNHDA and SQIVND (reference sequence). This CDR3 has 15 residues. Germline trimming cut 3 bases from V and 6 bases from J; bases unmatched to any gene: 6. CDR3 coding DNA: TGTGCCAGTAGTATGGGCCTAGCGGGAGTGGATACGCAGTATTTT. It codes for CASSMGLAGVDTQYF.

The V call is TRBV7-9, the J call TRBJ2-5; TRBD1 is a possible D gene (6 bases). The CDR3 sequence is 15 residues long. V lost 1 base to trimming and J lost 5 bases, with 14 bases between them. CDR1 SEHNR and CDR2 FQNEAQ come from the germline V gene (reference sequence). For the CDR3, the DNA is TGTGCCAGCAGCTTAGGCGAGGGGGACGGGGAGACCCAGTACTTC. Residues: CASSLGEGDGETQYF.

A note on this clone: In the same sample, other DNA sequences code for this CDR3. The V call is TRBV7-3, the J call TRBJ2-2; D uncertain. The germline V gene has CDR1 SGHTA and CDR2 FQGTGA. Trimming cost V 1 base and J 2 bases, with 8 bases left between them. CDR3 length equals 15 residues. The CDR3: CASSLNAGNTGELFF. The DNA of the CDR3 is TGTGCCAGCAGCTTAAATGCAGGAAACACCGGGGAGCTGTTTTTT.

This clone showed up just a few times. Here the CDR3 DNA reads TGTGCCAGCAGCTTAAATTCCTTCAACGTCCTGACTTTC. Its translation is CASSLNSFNVLTF. The chain combines TRBV7-3 with TRBJ2-6; D unresolved. This CDR3 is 13 amino acids long. Germline loops: CDR1 SGHTA, CDR2 FQGTGA. The V end lost 1 base, the J end lost 9 bases, and 7 bases lay between the germline ends.

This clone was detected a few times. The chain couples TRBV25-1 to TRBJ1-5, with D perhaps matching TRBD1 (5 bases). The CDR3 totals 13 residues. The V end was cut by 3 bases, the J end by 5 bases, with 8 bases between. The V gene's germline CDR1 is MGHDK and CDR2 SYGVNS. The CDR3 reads CASSDSGYQPQHF. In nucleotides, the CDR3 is TGTGCCAGCAGTGACTCAGGGTATCAGCCCCAGCATTTT.

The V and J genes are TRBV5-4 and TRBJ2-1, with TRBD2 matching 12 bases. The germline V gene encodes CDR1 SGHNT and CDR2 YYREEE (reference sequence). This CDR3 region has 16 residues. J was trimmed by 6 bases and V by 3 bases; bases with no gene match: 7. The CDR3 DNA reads TGTGCCAGCAGCTCCTGGACTAGCGGGAAAGTCAATGAGCAGTTCTTC. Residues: CASSSWTSGKVNEQFF.

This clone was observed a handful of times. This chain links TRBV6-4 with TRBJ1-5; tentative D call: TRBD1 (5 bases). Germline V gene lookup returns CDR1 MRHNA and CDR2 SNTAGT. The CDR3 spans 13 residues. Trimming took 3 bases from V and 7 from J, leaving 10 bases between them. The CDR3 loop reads CASSEGLGQPQHF. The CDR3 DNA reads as TGTGCCAGCAGTGAGGGGCTGGGCCAGCCCCAGCATTTT.

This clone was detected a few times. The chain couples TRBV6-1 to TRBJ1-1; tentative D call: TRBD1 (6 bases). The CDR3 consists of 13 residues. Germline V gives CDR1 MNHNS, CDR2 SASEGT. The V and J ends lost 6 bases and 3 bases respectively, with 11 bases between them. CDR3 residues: CASRWGLDTEAFF. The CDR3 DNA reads TGTGCCAGCAGGTGGGGGCTAGACACTGAAGCTTTCTTT.

CDR3 sequence: CASSILAGGNQETQYF. In nucleotides, the CDR3 is TGTGCCAGTAGTATTCTAGCGGGAGGAAACCAAGAGACCCAGTACTTC. The chain combines TRBV19 with TRBJ2-5, with 11 bases that match TRBD2. The CDR3 runs to 16 residues. V lost 3 bases to trimming and J lost 0 bases; unmatched junction nucleotides: 3. CDR1 and CDR2 from the germline V gene are LNHDA and SQIVND (reference sequence).

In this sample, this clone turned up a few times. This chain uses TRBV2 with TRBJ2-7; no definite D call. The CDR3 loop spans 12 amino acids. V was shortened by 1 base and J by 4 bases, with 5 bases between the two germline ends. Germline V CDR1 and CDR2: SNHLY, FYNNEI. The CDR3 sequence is CASSEGGYEQYF. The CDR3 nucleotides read TGTGCCAGCAGTGAAGGCGGTTACGAGCAGTACTTC.

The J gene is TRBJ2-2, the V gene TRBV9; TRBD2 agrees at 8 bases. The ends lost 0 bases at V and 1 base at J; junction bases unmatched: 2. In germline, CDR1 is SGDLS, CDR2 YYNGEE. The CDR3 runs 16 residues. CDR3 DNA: TGTGCCAGCAGCGTAGTAAGCGGGAGGAACACCGGGGAGCTGTTTTTT. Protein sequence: CASSVVSGRNTGELFF. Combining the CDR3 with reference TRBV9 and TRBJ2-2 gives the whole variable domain DSGVTQTPKHLITATGQRVTLRCSPRSGDLSVYWYQQSLDQGLQFLIQYYNGEERAKGNILERFSAQQFPDLHSELNLSSLELGDSALYFCASSVVSGRNTGELFFGEGSRLTVL.

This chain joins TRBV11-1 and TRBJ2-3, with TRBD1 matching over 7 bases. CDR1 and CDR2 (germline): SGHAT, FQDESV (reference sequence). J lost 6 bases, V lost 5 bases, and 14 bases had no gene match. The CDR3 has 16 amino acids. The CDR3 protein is CASSTQGTANGDTQYF. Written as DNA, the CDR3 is TGTGCCAGCAGCACCCAGGGGACAGCCAATGGGGATACGCAGTATTTT.

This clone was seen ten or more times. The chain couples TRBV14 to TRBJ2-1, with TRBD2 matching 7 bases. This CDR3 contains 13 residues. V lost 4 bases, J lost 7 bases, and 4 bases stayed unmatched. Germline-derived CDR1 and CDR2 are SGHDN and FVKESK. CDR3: CASSPLATNEQFF. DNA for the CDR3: TGTGCCAGCAGCCCACTAGCGACTAATGAGCAGTTCTTC.

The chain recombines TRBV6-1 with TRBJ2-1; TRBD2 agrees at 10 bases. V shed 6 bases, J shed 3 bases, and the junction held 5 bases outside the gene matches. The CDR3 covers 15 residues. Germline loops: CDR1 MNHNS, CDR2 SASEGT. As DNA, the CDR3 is TGTGCCAGCAGCCCCCTAGCGGGAGACTACAATGAGCAGTTCTTC. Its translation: CASSPLAGDYNEQFF.

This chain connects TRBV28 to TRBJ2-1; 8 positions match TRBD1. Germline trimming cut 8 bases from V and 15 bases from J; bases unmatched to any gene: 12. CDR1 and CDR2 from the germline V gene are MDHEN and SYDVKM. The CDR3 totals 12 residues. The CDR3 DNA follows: TGTGCCAGCGTTAGCCGGACAGGGCTAGGGTTCTTC. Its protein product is CASVSRTGLGFF. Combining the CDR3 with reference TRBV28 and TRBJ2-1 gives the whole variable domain DVKVTQSSRYLVKRTGEKVFLECVQDMDHENMFWYRQDPGLGLRLIYFSYDVKMKEKGDIPEGYSVSREKKERFSLILESASTNQTSMYLCASVSRTGLGFFGPGTRLTVL.

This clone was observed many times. The CDR3 loop reads CASSLGLAGDTQYF. CDR3 DNA: TGCGCCAGCAGCCTGGGACTAGCTGGGGATACGCAGTATTTT. V gene TRBV4-3 combines with J gene TRBJ2-3; 9 bases are a match to TRBD2. Unmatched junction bases numbered 5, after V lost 4 bases and J lost 6 bases. This CDR3 region has 14 residues. The germline V gene encodes CDR1 LGHNA and CDR2 YSLEER.

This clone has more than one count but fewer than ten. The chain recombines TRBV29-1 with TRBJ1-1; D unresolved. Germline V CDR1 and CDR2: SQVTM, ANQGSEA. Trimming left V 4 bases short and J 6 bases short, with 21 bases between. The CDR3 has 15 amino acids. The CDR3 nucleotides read TGCAGCGTTGTTCTGTCGTTAGGGATGGGAGCTGAAGCTTTCTTT. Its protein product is CSVVLSLGMGAEAFF.

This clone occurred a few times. This CDR3 reads CASSYFSGRAPFLYF. The CDR3 nucleotides are TGTGCCAGCAGTTACTTTAGCGGGAGGGCCCCGTTTCTGTACTTC. This sequence joins TRBV6-6 and TRBJ2-4; 11 nucleotides match TRBD2. V lost 1 base, J lost 15 bases, and 11 bases stayed unmatched. CDR3 length: 15 residues. CDR1 is MNHNY and CDR2 is SVGAGI in the germline V gene (reference sequence).

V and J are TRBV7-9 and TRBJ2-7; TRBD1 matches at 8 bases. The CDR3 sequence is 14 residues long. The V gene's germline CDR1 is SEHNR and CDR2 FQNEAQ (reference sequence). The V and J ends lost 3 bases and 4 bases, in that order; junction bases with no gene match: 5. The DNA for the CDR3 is TGTGCCAGCAGCTTGACCAGGGGGCTTTACGAGCAGTACTTC. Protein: CASSLTRGLYEQYF.